This record looks at one T cell receptor (beta chain) sequence and its context. This sample was taken from a study of blood T cell repertoires in COVID-19. Whole-study context: The samples span acute and convalescent COVID-19 from the United States, Italy and Spain. The cDNA or gDNA used as material had been derived from T cells, B-cell-depleted T cells, or PBMCs.

The CDR3 has 13 amino acids. Per germline, CDR1 MNHEY and CDR2 SVGAGI. Trimming pared 7 bases from V and 5 bases from J, leaving 15 bases between. Original processing notes: By means of reference gene primer amplification, nucleated cell counts were estimated. Repertoires were generated with immunoSEQ multiplex PCR, while TCRdb's copy carries only in-frame clones and drops some. D and trimming were read from the DNA, whereas the V and J calls and clone size are those reported in that table. Of 250,000 or so clones listed, 80% to 90% are singletons. The sequence was obtained from a man aged 25-40 years with active or convalescent COVID-19. The chain is built from TRBV6-5 and TRBJ2-7, with a weak D call TRBD2 (5 bases). Sequencing was performed on peripheral blood. The CDR3 is CASTGVRIHEQYF. CDR3 nucleotide sequence: TGTGCCAGCACCGGGGTCAGGATCCACGAGCAGTACTTC.